This passage covers 7 T cell receptor beta chains from one sample sequenced in a study of T cells in Graves' hyperthyroidism and ophthalmopathy. Regions amplified from RNA transcripts were the TCR beta CDR3 regions. In the first-round RT-PCR of the TCR CDR3, the HTBI primer set was used. MiXCR was run by TCRdb on the multiplex PCR reads, yielding one entry per CDR3 protein. The sample has more than 150,000 distinct CDR3 sequences, approximately 17% seen once. Sequenced material: blood. These receptors originate from a woman in her forties or fifties with Graves' hyperthyroidism.

This clonotype was observed at least ten times. The chain joins TRBV19 to TRBJ1-2; D may be TRBD1 (6 bases). Germline V CDR1 and CDR2: LNHDA, SQIVND (reference sequence). This CDR3 has 14 amino acids. V gave up 8 bases and J gave up 4 bases, with 17 bases separating them. CDR3 in amino acids: CASSTKGGFYGYTF. The DNA of the CDR3 is TGTGCCAGTTCTACCAAGGGGGGATTCTATGGCTACACCTTC.

The sample holds a few counts of this clonotype. V is TRBV7-9 and J is TRBJ1-2; D gene ambiguous. The germline V and J ends were trimmed by 1 base and 4 bases, with 10 bases remaining between them. CDR3 length: 14 residues. Germline V CDR1 and CDR2: SEHNR, FQNEAQ (reference sequence). CDR3 in amino acids: CASSLGAEVYGYTF. The CDR3 DNA reads TGTGCCAGCAGCTTAGGGGCCGAAGTCTATGGCTACACCTTC.

This clonotype was counted many times. The V gene is TRBV18, the J gene TRBJ1-3; no definite D call. This CDR3 has 14 residues. CDR1 KGHSH and CDR2 LQKENI come from the germline V gene. The germline V and J ends were trimmed by 1 base and 1 base, with 5 bases remaining between them. In DNA form, the CDR3 reads TGTGCCAGCTCACCACAGGGATCTGGAAACACCATATATTTT. Translation: CASSPQGSGNTIYF.

This clonotype was seen many times. The rearrangement joins TRBV5-6 to TRBJ2-5, with 7 bases that match TRBD1. V shed 5 bases, J shed 1 base, and the junction held 11 bases outside the gene matches. This CDR3 is built from 16 residues. The germline gives CDR1 SGHDT, CDR2 YYEEEE. The DNA for the CDR3 is TGTGCCAGCAGTCCGAACCGAGGGGACAGCCAAGAGACCCAGTACTTC. Its protein is CASSPNRGDSQETQYF.

Many counts were recorded for this clonotype. The chain uses TRBV7-3 and TRBJ1-1; 9 bases match TRBD1. The CDR3 has 16 residues. Germline V gene data show CDR1 as SGHTA and CDR2 as FQGTGA. The trim removed 5 bases at V and 4 bases at J, leaving 11 bases unmatched. The CDR3 nucleotides are TGTGCCAGCAGCGCTCGTGGGACAGGGAAAGTCACTGAAGCTTTCTTT. This encodes CASSARGTGKVTEAFF.

This clonotype was counted many times. J is TRBJ2-1 and V is TRBV6-6; 9 bases map to TRBD2. The CDR3 runs 15 residues. Trimming removed 1 base from V and 6 bases from J; junction bases left unmatched: 4. Germline assignment: CDR1 MNHNY and CDR2 SVGAGI (reference sequence). CDR3: CASSYLRGGGNEQFF. CDR3 bases: TGTGCCAGCAGTTACTTGCGGGGGGGCGGCAATGAGCAGTTCTTC.

This clonotype was seen ten or more times. The V gene is TRBV4-2, the J gene TRBJ2-3; 8 bases are shared with TRBD2. The germline CDR1 and CDR2 sequences are LGHNA and YNFKEQ. This CDR3 is 15 amino acids long. Trimming removed 0 bases from V and 4 bases from J; junction bases left unmatched: 3. Written as DNA, the CDR3 is TGTGCCAGCAGCCAAGAGCGGGGGGAGGCAGATACGCAGTATTTT. This sequence encodes CASSQERGEADTQYF.